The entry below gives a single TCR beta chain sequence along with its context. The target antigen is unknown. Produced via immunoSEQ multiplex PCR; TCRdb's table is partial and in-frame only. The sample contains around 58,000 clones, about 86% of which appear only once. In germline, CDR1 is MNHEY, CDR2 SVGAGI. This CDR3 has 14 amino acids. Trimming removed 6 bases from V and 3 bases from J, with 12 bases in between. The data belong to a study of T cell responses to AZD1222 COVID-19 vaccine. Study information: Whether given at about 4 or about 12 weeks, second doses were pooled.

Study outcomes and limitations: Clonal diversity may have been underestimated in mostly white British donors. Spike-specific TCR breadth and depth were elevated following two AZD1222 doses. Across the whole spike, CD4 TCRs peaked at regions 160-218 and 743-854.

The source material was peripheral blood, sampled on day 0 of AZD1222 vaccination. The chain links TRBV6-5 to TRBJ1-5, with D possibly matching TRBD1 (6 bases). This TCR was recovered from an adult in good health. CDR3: CASRLDSNNQPQHF. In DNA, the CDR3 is TGTGCCAGCAGGCTGGACAGTAACAATCAGCCCCAGCATTTT.